This T cell receptor beta chain emerged from a study of beta chain features in type 1 diabetes. General study results and limits: Type 1 diabetes patients showed a moderate but significant shortening of TCRB CDR3s in all four CD4+ subsets.

In this sample, this clone turned up a few times. Its antigen is not known. Every bit of the isolated RNA underwent reverse transcription, so sequencing read expressed TCRB transcripts. Here immunoSEQ multiplex PCR was the method, and the copy in TCRdb shows in-frame clones only, minus some. Here the sample spans some 270,000 clones, under 13% being singletons. This TCR came from a man aged 30 to 39 with type 1 diabetes. Sequencing input: naive CD4+ T cells from blood.

The CDR3 DNA is TGTGCCATCCCTCGGGGGACTATCAAGCAGTACTTC. Translating gives CAIPRGTIKQYF. The chain joins TRBV19 to TRBJ2-7; 7 bases agree with TRBD2. The CDR3 loop spans 12 amino acids. Trimming cost V 10 bases and J 8 bases; bases outside gene matches: 11. Germline CDR1 is LNHDA and CDR2 is SQIVND (reference sequence). Full variable domain (remainder filled in from reference TRBV19 and TRBJ2-7): DGGITQSPKYLFRKEGQNVTLSCEQNLNHDAMYWYRQDPGQGLRLIYYSQIVNDFQKGDIAEGYSVSREKKESFPLTVTSAQKNPTAFYLCAIPRGTIKQYFGPGTRLTVT.